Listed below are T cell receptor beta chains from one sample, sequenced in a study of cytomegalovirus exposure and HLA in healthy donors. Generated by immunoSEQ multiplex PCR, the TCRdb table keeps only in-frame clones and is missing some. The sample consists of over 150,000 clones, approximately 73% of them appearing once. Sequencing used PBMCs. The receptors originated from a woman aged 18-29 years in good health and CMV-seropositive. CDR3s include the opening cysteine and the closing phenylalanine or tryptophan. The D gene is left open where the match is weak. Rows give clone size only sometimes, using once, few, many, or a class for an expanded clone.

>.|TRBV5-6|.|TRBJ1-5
TGTGCCAGCAGCTCCTTGGGTGGGGGCGTTCAGCCCCAGCATTTT
CASSSLGGGVQPQHF
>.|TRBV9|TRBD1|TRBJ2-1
TGTGCCAGCAGCGAACCGGGACAGGTGGCGACCTCCAATGAGCAGTTCTTC
CASSEPGQVATSNEQFF
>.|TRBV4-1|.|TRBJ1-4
TGCGCCAGCAGCCAAATTCCAGGGGCGCTGGGTCGTACTAATGAAAAACTGTTTTTT
CASSQIPGALGRTNEKLFF
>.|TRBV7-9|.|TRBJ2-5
TGTGCCAGCAGCTTAGAAAACTCTAAAGAGACCCAGTACTTC
CASSLENSKETQYF
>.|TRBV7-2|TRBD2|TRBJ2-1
TGTGCCAGCAGCCCCCGTAGACTAGCGGGGTCCTACAATGAGCAGTTCTTC
CASSPRRLAGSYNEQFF
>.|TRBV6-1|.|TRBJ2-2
TGTGCCAGCAGGGCTTCGGGGACCGGGGAGCTGTTTTTT
CASRASGTGELFF
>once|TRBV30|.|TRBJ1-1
TGTGCCTGGAGTGCCGGCGGGGAGCCTACGGCTTTCTTT
CAWSAGGEPTAFF
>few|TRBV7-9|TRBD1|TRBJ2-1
TGTGCCAGCAGCGCTAAAGCGACAGGGTACAATGAGCAGTTCTTC
CASSAKATGYNEQFF
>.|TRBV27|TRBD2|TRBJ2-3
TGTGCCAGCAGTCGGACTAGCGGGGGGACCGGCACAGATACGCAGTATTTT
CASSRTSGGTGTDTQYF
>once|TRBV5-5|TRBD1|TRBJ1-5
TGTGCCAGCAGCCCCTCGACAGGGGTCAGCAATCAGCCCCAGCATTTT
CASSPSTGVSNQPQHF
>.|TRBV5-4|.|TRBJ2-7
TGTGCCAGCAGCCCGTCCGGGGACTCCTACGAGCAGTACTTC
CASSPSGDSYEQYF
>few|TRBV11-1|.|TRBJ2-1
TGTGCCAGCAGCTTAGCCCCCTATAGTCCCTACAATGAGCAGTTCTTC
CASSLAPYSPYNEQFF
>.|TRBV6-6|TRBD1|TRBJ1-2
TGTGCCAGCAGTTACTCTGTACAGGGGAACTATGGCTACACCTTC
CASSYSVQGNYGYTF
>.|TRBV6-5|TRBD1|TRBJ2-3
TGTGCCAGCAGGGTGGACAGGGGGCCCACAGATACGCAGTATTTT
CASRVDRGPTDTQYF
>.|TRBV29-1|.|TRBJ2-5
TGCAGCGTTGAACGGACTGCGGAGACCCAGTACTTC
CSVERTAETQYF
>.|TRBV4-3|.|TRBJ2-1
TGCGCCAGCAGCCAAGTACACAATTACAATGAGCAGTTCTTC
CASSQVHNYNEQFF
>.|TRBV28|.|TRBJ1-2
TGTGCCAGCAGTCCCCCCCCCTCCTATGGCTACACCTTC
CASSPPPSYGYTF
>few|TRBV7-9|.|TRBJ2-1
TGTGCCAGCAGCTTACAGGGTAATGAGCAGTTCTTC
CASSLQGNEQFF
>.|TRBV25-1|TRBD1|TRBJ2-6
TGTGCCACCATAGGGGGCAGGGTAGGGGCTGGGGCCAACGTCCTGACTTTC
CATIGGRVGAGANVLTF
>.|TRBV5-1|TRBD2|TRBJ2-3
TGCGCCAGCCTGGCTACATCCCAAAGACTAGCGGGGTCGGATACGCAGTATTTT
CASLATSQRLAGSDTQYF
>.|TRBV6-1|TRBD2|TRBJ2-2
TGTGCCAGCAGAACTTCCGGGGGGGTTGTAGGGGAGCTGTTTTTT
CASRTSGGVVGELFF
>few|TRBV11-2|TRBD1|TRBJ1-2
TGTGCCAGCAGCGGATCAACAGGGGACTATGGCTACACCTTC
CASSGSTGDYGYTF
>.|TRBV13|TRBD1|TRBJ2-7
TGTGCCAGCAGCTTAGGAAAGGGACAGGGGCCCTGGGAGCAGTACTTC
CASSLGKGQGPWEQYF
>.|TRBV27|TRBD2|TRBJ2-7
TGTGCCAGTACGGGGCAGGGAGGGGAGCAGTACTTC
CASTGQGGEQYF
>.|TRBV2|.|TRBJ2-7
TGTGCCAGCCAACGGGGGACCTCCGAATACGAGCAGTACTTC
CASQRGTSEYEQYF
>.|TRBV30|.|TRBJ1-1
TGTGCCTGGAGTACTTTCCAGGGGTTACTGAGGACTGAAGCTTTCTTT
CAWSTFQGLLRTEAFF
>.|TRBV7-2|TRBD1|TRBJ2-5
TGTGCCAGCAGCTTCAGACAGGGTCTGGAGACCCAGTACTTC
CASSFRQGLETQYF
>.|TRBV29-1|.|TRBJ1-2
TGCAGCGTTGAGGGCCCGAGGGGGACCGGGCGGTATGGCTACACCTTC
CSVEGPRGTGRYGYTF
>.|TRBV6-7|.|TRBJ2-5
TGTGCCAGCAGTTACGGCCGGATGGACTTAGAGACCCAGTACTTC
CASSYGRMDLETQYF
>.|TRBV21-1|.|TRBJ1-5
TGTGCCAGCAGCGAGGGTTTCGATCAGCCCCAGCATTTT
CASSEGFDQPQHF
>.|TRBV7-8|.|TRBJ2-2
TGTGCCAGCAGCTTATTATATAGCCCGGCCGGGGAGCTGTTTTTT
CASSLLYSPAGELFF
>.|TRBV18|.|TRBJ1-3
TGTGCCAGCTCGCCAACAGGGTCGCCTGGGCCTGGAAACACCATATATTTT
CASSPTGSPGPGNTIYF
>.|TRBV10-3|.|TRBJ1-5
TGTGCCATCAGCCAGAAGGGCGGGAATCAGCCCCAGCATTTT
CAISQKGGNQPQHF
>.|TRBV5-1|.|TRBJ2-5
TGCGCCAGCAGCCCGGTTGACAGGAACGAAGAGACCCAGTACTTC
CASSPVDRNEETQYF
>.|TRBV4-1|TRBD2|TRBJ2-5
TGCGCCAGCAGCCTCCGGAGGATAGCGGGGCGGGCGGAGACCCAGTACTTC
CASSLRRIAGRAETQYF
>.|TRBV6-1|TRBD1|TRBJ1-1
TGTGCCAGCAGACAGGGGGCTAGTGAAGCTTTCTTT
CASRQGASEAFF
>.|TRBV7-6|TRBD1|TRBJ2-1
TGTGCCAGCAGCTTAACAGGGGTGAGGAATGAGCAGTTCTTC
CASSLTGVRNEQFF
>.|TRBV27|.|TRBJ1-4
TGTGCCAGCAGTCCAAACGTGAGGAGGGAAAAACTGTTTTTT
CASSPNVRREKLFF
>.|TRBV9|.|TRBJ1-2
TGTGCCAGCAGCGAAACAGAGACCCCTAACTATGGCTACACCTTC
CASSETETPNYGYTF
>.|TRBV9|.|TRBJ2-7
TGTGCCAGCAGCGTCAGACCGGGGTCCTACGAGCAGTACTTC
CASSVRPGSYEQYF
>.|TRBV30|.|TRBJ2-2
TGTGCCTCCCTCCCCGGGCAGGGGTTAACCGGGGAGCTGTTTTTT
CASLPGQGLTGELFF
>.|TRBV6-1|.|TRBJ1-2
TGTGCCAGCAGCTTCGAGCTTACTAACTATGGCTACACCTTC
CASSFELTNYGYTF
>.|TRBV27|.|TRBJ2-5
TGTGCCAGCAGTCCTTCTCCTAGGAGTGCGATTAAAGAGACCCAGTACTTC
CASSPSPRSAIKETQYF
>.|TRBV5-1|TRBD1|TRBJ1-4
TGCGCCAGCAGCAGAGACAGGGCCGATAATGAAAAACTGTTTTTT
CASSRDRADNEKLFF
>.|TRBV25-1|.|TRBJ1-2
TGTGCCAGCAGGGGCCCCCTCGGGGTGGAGGGCTACACCTTC
CASRGPLGVEGYTF
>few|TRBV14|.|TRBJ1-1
TGTGCCAGCAGCCCCCACGGGGAGAACACTGAAGCTTTCTTT
CASSPHGENTEAFF
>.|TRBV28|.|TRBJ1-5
TGTGCCAGCAGCGGGGGTCTTATGGGGAAGCCCCAGCATTTT
CASSGGLMGKPQHF